What follows is one T cell receptor (beta chain) and its context. Germline CDR1 is KGHSH and CDR2 is LQKENI. V lost 3 bases to trimming and J lost 1 base, with 12 bases between them. The CDR3 length is 15 residues. The data were taken from a study of blood T cell repertoires in COVID-19. Clones were sequenced by immunoSEQ multiplex PCR, and TCRdb holds only the in-frame ones, with some missing. The repertoire consists of some 120,000 clones, with more than 70% occurring once and the leading ten covering 3% to 4%. This clonotype was obtained from a woman aged 60 to 75 with acute or convalescent COVID-19. Sequencing was carried out using peripheral blood. The V call is TRBV18, the J call TRBJ1-1; D uncertain. CDR3: CASSPSGSKNTEAFF. The CDR3 nucleotides are TGTGCCAGCTCACCCTCGGGGAGCAAGAACACTGAAGCTTTCTTT.